The clone carrying this T cell receptor (beta chain) was found many times. The authors ran a second PCR of about 6 to 11 cycles using a sample-barcoded 5' primer and a J-beta primer mix. TCRdb reanalysed the 5' RACE reads using MiXCR and keeps one entry per CDR3 protein. The top ten hold around 7.7% of the sample, which has 1.5 million to 2 million distinct CDR3 sequences, 28% seen once. This entry comes from a study of blood T cells in healthy people across ages. This CDR3 has 13 amino acids. Trimming removed 7 bases from V and 4 bases from J, with 17 bases in between. Germline CDR1 reads SQVTM; CDR2 reads ANQGSEA.

The genes are TRBV29-1 and TRBJ2-7, with D tentatively TRBD1 (5 bases). The sequenced sample was blood. The sequence derives from a woman aged 25 to 45 in good health. CDR3 protein: CSAVGRTRYEQYF. The CDR3 bases are TGCAGCGCCGTGGGGCGAACGAGGTACGAGCAGTACTTC.